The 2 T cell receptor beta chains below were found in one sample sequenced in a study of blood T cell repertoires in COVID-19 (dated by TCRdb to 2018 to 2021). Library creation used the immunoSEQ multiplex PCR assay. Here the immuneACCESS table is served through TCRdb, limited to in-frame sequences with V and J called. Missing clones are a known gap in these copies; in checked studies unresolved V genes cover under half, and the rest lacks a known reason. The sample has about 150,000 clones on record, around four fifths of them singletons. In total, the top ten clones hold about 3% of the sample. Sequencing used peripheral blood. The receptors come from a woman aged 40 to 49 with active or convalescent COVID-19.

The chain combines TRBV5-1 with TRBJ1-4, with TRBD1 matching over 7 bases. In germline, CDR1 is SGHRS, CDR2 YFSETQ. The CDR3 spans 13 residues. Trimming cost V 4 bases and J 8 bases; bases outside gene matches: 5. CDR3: CASSAGTAEKLFF. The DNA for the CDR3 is TGCGCCAGCAGCGCCGGGACAGCCGAAAAACTGTTTTTT.

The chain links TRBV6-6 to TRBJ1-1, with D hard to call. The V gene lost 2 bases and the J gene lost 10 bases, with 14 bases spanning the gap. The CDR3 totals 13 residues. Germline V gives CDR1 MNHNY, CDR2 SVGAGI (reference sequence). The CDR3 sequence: CASSYAASSGAFF. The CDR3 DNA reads TGTGCCAGCAGTTACGCCGCTAGTAGCGGAGCTTTCTTT.